The 3 T cell receptor beta chains listed next were all sequenced from one sample in a study of T cell clusters in autoimmune cytopenias. Each sample's input was 250 ng genomic DNA, some 38,000 genome equivalents. Multiplex touch-down PCR amplified TRB using TRB-A and TRB-B pools in one tube. TCRdb re-called the multiplex PCR reads and catalogs CDR3 proteins one per entry, DNA excluded. The sample's table shows 9,500 to 11,000 distinct CDR3 sequences. These data were likewise used in another study, on T cell repertoires in aging, cancer and after chemotherapy.

The sample consisted of peripheral blood. These receptors all come from a human donor in good health.

V and J are TRBV5-6 and TRBJ2-2; as DNA is missing, the TRBD2 call by TCRdb cannot be tested. This CDR3 region has 18 residues. Germline CDR1 is SGHDT and CDR2 is YYEEEE. The CDR3: CASSRGALFGMDTGELFF.

V and J are TRBV6-1 and TRBJ1-5; as DNA is missing, the TRBD1 call by TCRdb cannot be tested. CDR1 and CDR2 from the germline V gene are MNHNS and SASEGT. The CDR3 runs to 13 residues. The CDR3 loop reads CASSREWDQPQHF.

V is TRBV15 and J is TRBJ2-2. Germline V lookup: CDR1 LNHNV, CDR2 YYDKDF (reference sequence). The CDR3 is 12 residues long. This CDR3 reads CATSSIVGELFF.